The clone carrying this TCR beta chain was counted at least ten times. Antigen unknown. Peripheral blood samples of around 9.5 milliliters were drawn from each donor. The V end lost 6 bases, the J end lost 9 bases, and 12 bases lay between the germline ends. This CDR3 is 12 amino acids long. Germline CDR1 reads SQVTM; CDR2 reads ANQGSEA. Combining a sample-barcoded 5' primer with a J-beta primer mix, a second PCR ran for 7 to 11 cycles. MiXCR was run by TCRdb on the 5' RACE reads, yielding one entry per CDR3 protein. The sample carries about 1 million distinct CDR3 sequences, about 23% recorded once. These data belong to a study of blood T cells in healthy people across ages. Study results and limitations: Versus aged donors, long-lived donors had higher diversity and more naive CD4+ cells.

These records were also assigned to another study, of T cells of mothers and their children. That paper notes: Per mother, over 8.5 million TCR beta CDR3 reads were obtained; per child, approximately 3 million.

This sequence originates from a girl aged 2-15 years in good health. The rearrangement uses TRBV29-1 and TRBJ1-6, with no clear D. The sequencing input was blood. The CDR3 sequence: CSVREGTSPLHF. CDR3 nucleotides: TGCAGCGTGCGGGAGGGTACTTCACCCCTCCACTTT.